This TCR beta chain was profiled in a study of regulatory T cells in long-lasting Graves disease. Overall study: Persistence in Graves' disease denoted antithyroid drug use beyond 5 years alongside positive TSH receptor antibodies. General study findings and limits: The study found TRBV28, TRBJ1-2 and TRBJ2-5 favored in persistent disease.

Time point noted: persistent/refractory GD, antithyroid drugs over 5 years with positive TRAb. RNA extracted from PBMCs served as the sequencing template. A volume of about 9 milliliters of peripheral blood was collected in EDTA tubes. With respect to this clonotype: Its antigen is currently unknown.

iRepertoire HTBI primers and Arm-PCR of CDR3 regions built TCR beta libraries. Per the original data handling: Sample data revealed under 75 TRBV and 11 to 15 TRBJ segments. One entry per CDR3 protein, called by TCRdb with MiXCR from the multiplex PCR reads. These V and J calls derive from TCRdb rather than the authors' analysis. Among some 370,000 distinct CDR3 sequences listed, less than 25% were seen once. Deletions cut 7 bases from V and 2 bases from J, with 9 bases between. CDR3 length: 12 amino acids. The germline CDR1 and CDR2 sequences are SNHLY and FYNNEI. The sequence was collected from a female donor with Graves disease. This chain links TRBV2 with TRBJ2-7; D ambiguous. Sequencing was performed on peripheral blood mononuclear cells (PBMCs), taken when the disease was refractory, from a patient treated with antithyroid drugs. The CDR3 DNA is TGTGCCAGCACCTACGGCGCCTACGAGCAGTACTTC. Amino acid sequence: CASTYGAYEQYF.